The 25 T cell receptor beta chains in this list originate from one sample, sequenced in a study of blood T cell repertoires in COVID-19. TCRdb's table, derived via immunoSEQ multiplex PCR, lists solely in-frame clones and lacks some. Among 60,000 to 80,000 clones listed, around 90% were seen once. Sequencing was performed on peripheral blood. Receptors were obtained from a human donor in a cohort sampled during active COVID-19.

This chain uses TRBV5-1 with TRBJ2-1, with 8 bases that match TRBD2. After removal of 1 base from V and 7 bases from J, the junction contained 7 bases not matched to a gene. Germline loops: CDR1 SGHRS, CDR2 YFSETQ. The CDR3 spans 15 residues. The CDR3 DNA sequence: TGCGCCAGCAGCTTGCCCAGCGGGAGTTTTAATGAGCAGTTCTTC. This encodes CASSLPSGSFNEQFF.

This clone was recorded once. The gene calls are TRBV28 and TRBJ2-2; 7 positions agree with TRBD1. The CDR3 has 14 amino acids. Germline CDR1 reads MDHEN; CDR2 reads SYDVKM. The V segment lost 6 bases and the J segment 4 bases; nucleotides outside the gene matches: 5. Here the CDR3 DNA reads TGTGCCAGCAGCTTGACAGGGACCACCGGGGAGCTGTTTTTT. Translating it yields CASSLTGTTGELFF. Full variable domain (missing parts from reference TRBV28 and TRBJ2-2): DVKVTQSSRYLVKRTGEKVFLECVQDMDHENMFWYRQDPGLGLRLIYFSYDVKMKEKGDIPEGYSVSREKKERFSLILESASTNQTSMYLCASSLTGTTGELFFGEGSRLTVL.

The chain joins TRBV6-6 to TRBJ2-7; 10 bases agree with TRBD1. Germline V gene sequence: CDR1 MNHNY, CDR2 SVGAGI (reference sequence). V trimming: 2 bases; J trimming: 4 bases; junction bases outside the gene matches: 2. This CDR3 has 14 amino acids. DNA of the CDR3: TGTGCCAGCAGTTACCGACAGGGGGCGTACGAGCAGTACTTC. Protein sequence: CASSYRQGAYEQYF.

The chain recombines TRBV6-5 with TRBJ1-2, with 8 positions matching TRBD1. With 10 bases clipped from V and 5 bases from J, the junction kept 3 bases outside the gene matches. The germline gives CDR1 MNHEY, CDR2 SVGAGI. The CDR3 has 11 amino acids. The CDR3 DNA sequence: TGTGCCACCGGGACAGGTTATGGCTACACCTTC. Encoded protein: CATGTGYGYTF.

This sequence joins TRBV6-9 and TRBJ2-1; TRBD2 agrees at 13 bases. The V and J ends lost 2 bases and 1 base, in that order; junction bases with no gene match: 17. The germline gives CDR1 MNHGY, CDR2 SVAAGI. The CDR3 sequence is 22 residues long. The CDR3 nucleotides read TGTGCCAGCAGTTATAGGGGCCTTGGGACTAGCGGGACCGCTCAGTCCTACAATGAGCAGTTCTTC. This gives the protein CASSYRGLGTSGTAQSYNEQFF.

The rearrangement joins TRBV5-5 to TRBJ2-7; D is unclear. Trimming removed 0 bases from V and 2 bases from J, with 9 bases in between. CDR3 size: 14 residues. Germline-derived CDR1 and CDR2 are SGHKS and YYEKEE (reference sequence). The CDR3 sequence is CASSLASPAYEQYF. As DNA, the CDR3 is TGTGCCAGCAGCTTGGCCTCACCGGCCTACGAGCAGTACTTC.

This clone was counted once. The rearrangement links TRBV4-1 to TRBJ2-3, with 7 bases fitting TRBD2. Germline loops: CDR1 MGHRA, CDR2 YSYEKL. Losses at the gene ends were 0 bases for V and 1 base for J; bases not matched to a gene: 4. The CDR3 has 16 amino acids. Written as DNA, the CDR3 is TGCGCCAGCAGCCAAGATTACCGGGGGGGCACAGATACGCAGTATTTT. Its translation: CASSQDYRGGTDTQYF.

The rearrangement uses TRBV18 and TRBJ2-3; 14 bases are a match to TRBD2. Looked up from germline, CDR1 is KGHSH and CDR2 is LQKENI. The CDR3 spans 16 residues. After removal of 6 bases from V and 5 bases from J, the junction contained 7 bases not matched to a gene. CDR3 nucleotides: TGTGCCAGCTCCGCGTGGACTAGCGGGAGGAGAGATACGCAGTATTTT. Translation: CASSAWTSGRRDTQYF.

The chain employs TRBV28 and TRBJ2-7; TRBD1 aligns across 8 bases. The CDR3 runs 16 residues. Germline assignment: CDR1 MDHEN and CDR2 SYDVKM. The J segment lost 0 bases and the V segment lost 6 bases, leaving 10 bases of the junction unmatched. The CDR3 region is CASRETGVQSSYEQYF. The CDR3 DNA sequence: TGTGCCAGCAGGGAGACAGGGGTTCAAAGCTCCTACGAGCAGTACTTC. The variable domain in full, completed from reference TRBV28 and TRBJ2-7, reads DVKVTQSSRYLVKRTGEKVFLECVQDMDHENMFWYRQDPGLGLRLIYFSYDVKMKEKGDIPEGYSVSREKKERFSLILESASTNQTSMYLCASRETGVQSSYEQYFGPGTRLTVT.

This chain joins TRBV19 and TRBJ2-1, with a possible D match to TRBD2 (6 bases). The CDR3 sequence is 18 residues long. The V gene lost 0 bases and the J gene lost 6 bases, with 21 bases spanning the gap. Germline assignment: CDR1 LNHDA and CDR2 SQIVND (reference sequence). The CDR3 protein is CASSIDPASAGRGNEQFF. The CDR3 DNA reads as TGTGCCAGTAGTATAGATCCCGCTTCCGCGGGAAGAGGCAATGAGCAGTTCTTC.

The rearrangement links TRBV4-3 to TRBJ2-7; 10 bases agree with TRBD2. CDR1 is LGHNA and CDR2 is YSLEER in the germline V gene. The CDR3 loop spans 15 amino acids. V dropped 1 base and J dropped 3; count of bases not matched to a gene: 3. The chain's CDR3 is CASSQGLAGSYEQYF. CDR3 sequence (DNA): TGCGCCAGCAGCCAAGGACTAGCGGGTAGCTACGAGCAGTACTTC.

This chain uses TRBV27 with TRBJ1-2; TRBD1 might be the D (6 bases). CDR3 length: 13 amino acids. V was pared by 5 bases and J by 2 bases, with 9 bases between. Germline V gene sequence: CDR1 MNHEY, CDR2 SMNVEV (reference sequence). CDR3 DNA: TGTGCCAGCAGTATCGACAGGAACTATGGCTACACCTTC. It translates to CASSIDRNYGYTF.

The chain couples TRBV7-8 to TRBJ2-3, with D possibly TRBD2 on 6 matching bases. Germline V lookup: CDR1 SGHVS, CDR2 FQNEAQ. Trimming cost V 5 bases and J 0 bases, with 18 bases left between them. This CDR3 contains 17 residues. The DNA for the CDR3 is TGTGCCAGCAGCCTGCGGGGTTCGGGTGCTAGCACAGATACGCAGTATTTT. Its translation is CASSLRGSGASTDTQYF.

The chain uses TRBV12-1 and TRBJ1-5; TRBD1 was called by the table and not checked on the DNA. TRBV12-1 is a documented pseudogene. The length of the CDR3 is 16 residues. As DNA, the CDR3 is TGTGCCAGCAGCTCAGACAGGGAGCAACCCCATCAGCCCCAGCATTTT. Translation gives CASSSDREQPHQPQHF.

The chain combines TRBV11-2 with TRBJ2-3; 7 nucleotides agree with TRBD2. CDR3 length: 16 amino acids. CDR1 SGHAT and CDR2 FQNNGV come from the germline V gene. V gave up 1 base and J gave up 1 base; unmatched junction bases: 5. The CDR3 region has the DNA TGTGCCAGCAGCTTAGGGGCCAGCGGGGGCACAGATACGCAGTATTTT. It encodes CASSLGASGGTDTQYF.

This chain joins TRBV23-1 and TRBJ1-6; D is uncertain. TRBV23-1 is filed as an ORF, its function uncertain. CDR3 size: 20 residues. The germline V and J ends were trimmed by 0 bases and 0 bases, with 18 bases remaining between them. Here the CDR3 reads CASSQSWSETISSYNSPLHF. In DNA form, the CDR3 reads TGCGCCAGCAGTCAATCCTGGTCCGAAACAATAAGCTCCTATAATTCACCCCTCCACTTT.

The chain uses TRBV4-3 and TRBJ1-3; 7 nucleotides line up with TRBD1. V shed 4 bases and J 3 bases; nucleotides not matched to a gene: 6. The CDR3 has 15 amino acids. Looked up from germline, CDR1 is LGHNA and CDR2 is YSLEER. The CDR3 bases are TGCGCCAGCAGCCTCTCGGGGACAGATGGAAACACCATATATTTT. It yields the protein CASSLSGTDGNTIYF.

The chain links TRBV3-1 (or the pseudogene TRBV3-2) to TRBJ2-3; TRBD1 might be the D (6 bases). CDR1 and CDR2 (germline): LGHDT, YNNKEL (reference sequence). The CDR3 has 16 amino acids. V dropped 4 bases and J dropped 2 bases, with 16 bases sitting between them. The CDR3 DNA follows: TGTGCCAGCAGCCCCTTTGGTGGGGGCCTCACAGATACGCAGTATTTT. It translates to CASSPFGGGLTDTQYF.

This chain uses TRBV7-9 with TRBJ2-5, with 7 bases identical to TRBD1. Germline CDR1 SEHNR, CDR2 FQNEAQ (reference sequence). Trimming took 5 bases from V and 1 from J; bases not matched to a gene: 7. The CDR3 runs 15 residues. CDR3 region: CASSGAGTAQETQYF. In nucleotides, the CDR3 is TGTGCCAGCAGCGGAGCCGGGACAGCCCAAGAGACCCAGTACTTC.

CDR3 coding DNA: TGTGCCAGCAAACAAGCCCTAGGGGGCCAACGCGAGCAGTACTTC. This encodes CASKQALGGQREQYF. The chain employs TRBV27 and TRBJ2-7; 7 bases match TRBD1. Germline assignment: CDR1 MNHEY and CDR2 SMNVEV (reference sequence). The CDR3 spans 15 residues. With 7 bases clipped from V and 6 bases from J, the junction kept 15 bases outside the gene matches.

This CDR3 is CASSLVDSLNTEAFF. In DNA form, the CDR3 reads TGCGCCAGCAGCTTGGTGGACAGCCTGAACACTGAAGCTTTCTTT. The rearrangement uses TRBV5-1 and TRBJ1-1; D is perhaps TRBD1 (6 bases). The CDR3 length is 15 residues. Trimming removed 0 bases at V and 0 bases at J, with 9 bases between. Germline V gives CDR1 SGHRS, CDR2 YFSETQ. Variable domain in full (rest from reference TRBV5-1 and TRBJ1-1): KAGVTQTPRYLIKTRGQQVTLSCSPISGHRSVSWYQQTPGQGLQFLFEYFSETQRNKGNFPGRFSGRQFSNSRSEMNVSTLELGDSALYLCASSLVDSLNTEAFFGQGTRLTVV.

This chain uses TRBV28 with TRBJ2-7; perhaps TRBD2 as D (5 bases). Trimming removed 6 bases at V and 0 bases at J, with 12 bases between. The CDR3 covers 14 residues. Germline lookup yields CDR1 MDHEN and CDR2 SYDVKM. CDR3 bases: TGTGCCAGCAGAGAGAGGGCCAGCTCCTACGAGCAGTACTTC. Its translation: CASRERASSYEQYF. The full variable domain, rest sourced from reference TRBV28 and TRBJ2-7, is DVKVTQSSRYLVKRTGEKVFLECVQDMDHENMFWYRQDPGLGLRLIYFSYDVKMKEKGDIPEGYSVSREKKERFSLILESASTNQTSMYLCASRERASSYEQYFGPGTRLTVT.

The chain is built from TRBV28 and TRBJ1-2; the D gene is possibly TRBD1 (5 bases). V lost 3 bases to trimming and J lost 2 bases, with 10 bases between them. CDR3 length: 14 amino acids. Germline loops: CDR1 MDHEN, CDR2 SYDVKM. CDR3 sequence: CASSLTVINYGYTF. The CDR3 DNA reads as TGTGCCAGCAGTTTGACAGTGATAAACTATGGCTACACCTTC.

This clone was observed a single time. The V call is TRBV11-3, the J call TRBJ2-5; a possible D gene is TRBD1 (5 bases). Per the germline V gene, CDR1 is SGHNT and CDR2 is YENEEA. Trimming took 1 base from V and 2 from J, leaving 11 bases between them. The CDR3 consists of 15 residues. The CDR3 bases are TGTGCCAGCAGCTTAGGACAGACCCAACAAGAGACCCAGTACTTC. Translating gives CASSLGQTQQETQYF.

The chain combines TRBV2 with TRBJ2-1; 9 bases fit TRBD1. Germline V lookup: CDR1 SNHLY, CDR2 FYNNEI. The CDR3 is 12 amino acids. The junction had 4 bases not matched to a gene; V was cut back by 6 bases and J by 10 bases. The CDR3 DNA reads as TGTGCCAGCAGGCTTACAGGGGGCGAGCAGTTCTTC. This sequence encodes CASRLTGGEQFF.